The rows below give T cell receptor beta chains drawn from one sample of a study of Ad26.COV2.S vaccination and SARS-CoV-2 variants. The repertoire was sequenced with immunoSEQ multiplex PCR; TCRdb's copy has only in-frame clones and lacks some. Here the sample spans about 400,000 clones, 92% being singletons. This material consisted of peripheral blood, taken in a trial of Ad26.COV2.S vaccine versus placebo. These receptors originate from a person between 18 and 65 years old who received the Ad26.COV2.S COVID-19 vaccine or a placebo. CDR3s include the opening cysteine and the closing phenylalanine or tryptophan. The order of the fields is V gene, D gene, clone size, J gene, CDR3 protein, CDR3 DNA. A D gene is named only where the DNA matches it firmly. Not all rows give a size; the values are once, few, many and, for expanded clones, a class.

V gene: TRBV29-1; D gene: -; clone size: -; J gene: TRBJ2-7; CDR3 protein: CSVVQSSYEQYF; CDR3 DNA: TGCAGCGTTGTACAGAGCTCCTACGAGCAGTACTTC
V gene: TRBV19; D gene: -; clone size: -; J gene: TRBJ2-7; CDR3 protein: CASGPGDMADEQYF; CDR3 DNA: TGTGCCAGTGGCCCTGGGGATATGGCTGACGAGCAGTACTTC
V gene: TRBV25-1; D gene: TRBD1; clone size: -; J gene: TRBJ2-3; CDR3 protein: CASSESGQGRADTQYF; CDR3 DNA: TGTGCCAGCAGTGAATCCGGACAGGGAAGAGCAGATACGCAGTATTTT
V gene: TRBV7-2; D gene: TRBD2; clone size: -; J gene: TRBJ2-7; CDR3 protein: CASSLFSGGVYEQYF; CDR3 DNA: TGTGCCAGCAGCTTATTTAGCGGGGGGGTCTACGAGCAGTACTTC
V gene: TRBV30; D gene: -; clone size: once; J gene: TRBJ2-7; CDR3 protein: CASDRAYEQYF; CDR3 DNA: TGTGCCTCGGACAGAGCCTACGAGCAGTACTTC
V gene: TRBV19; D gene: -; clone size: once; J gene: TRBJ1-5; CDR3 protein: CATRTRYDSNQPQHF; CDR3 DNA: TGTGCCACCCGAACGAGGTACGATAGCAATCAGCCCCAGCATTTT
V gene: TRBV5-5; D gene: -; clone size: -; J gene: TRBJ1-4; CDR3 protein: CASSIISGEVGEKLFF; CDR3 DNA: TGTGCCAGCAGCATAATCTCGGGGGAGGTGGGTGAAAAACTGTTTTTT
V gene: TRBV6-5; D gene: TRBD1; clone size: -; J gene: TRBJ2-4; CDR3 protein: CASRTGGLGKNIQYF; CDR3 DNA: TGTGCCAGCAGAACAGGGGGCTTGGGCAAAAACATTCAGTACTTC
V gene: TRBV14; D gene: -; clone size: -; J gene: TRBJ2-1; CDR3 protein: CASSHYNEQFF; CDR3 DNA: TGTGCCAGCAGCCATTACAATGAGCAGTTCTTC
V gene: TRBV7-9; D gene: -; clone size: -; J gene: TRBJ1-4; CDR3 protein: CASSLGQSNEKLFF; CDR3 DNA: TGTGCCAGCAGCTTAGGACAGTCTAATGAAAAACTGTTTTTT
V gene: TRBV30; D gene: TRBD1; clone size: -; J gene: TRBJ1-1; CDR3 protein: CAATGQGASEAFF; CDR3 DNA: TGTGCTGCAACTGGACAGGGGGCCTCTGAAGCTTTCTTT
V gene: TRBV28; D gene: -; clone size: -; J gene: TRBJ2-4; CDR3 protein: CASSPGDEAKNIQYF; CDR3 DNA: TGTGCCAGCAGCCCAGGAGATGAAGCCAAAAACATTCAGTACTTC
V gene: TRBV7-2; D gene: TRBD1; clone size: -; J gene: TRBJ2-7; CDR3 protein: CASSLTRGQGYEQYF; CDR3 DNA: TGTGCCAGCAGCTTGACCCGGGGACAGGGCTACGAGCAGTACTTC
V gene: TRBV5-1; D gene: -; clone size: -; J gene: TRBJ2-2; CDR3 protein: CASVVGPNTGELFF; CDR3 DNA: TGCGCCAGCGTAGTGGGACCGAACACCGGGGAGCTGTTTTTT
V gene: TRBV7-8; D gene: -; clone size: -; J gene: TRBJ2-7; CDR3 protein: CASSPNYEQYF; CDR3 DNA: TGTGCCAGCAGCCCTAACTACGAGCAGTACTTC
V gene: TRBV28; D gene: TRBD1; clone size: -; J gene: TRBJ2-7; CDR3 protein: CASSSAGTGGYEQYF; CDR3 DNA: TGTGCCAGCAGTTCGGCCGGGACAGGGGGTTACGAGCAGTACTTC
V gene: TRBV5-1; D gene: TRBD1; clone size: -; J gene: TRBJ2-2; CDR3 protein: CASRPGQITGELFF; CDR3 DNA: TGCGCCAGCAGACCGGGACAGATAACCGGGGAGCTGTTTTTT
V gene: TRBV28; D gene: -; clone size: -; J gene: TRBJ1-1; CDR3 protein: CASSRYKAFF; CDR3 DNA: TGTGCCAGCAGTCGCTACAAGGCTTTCTTT
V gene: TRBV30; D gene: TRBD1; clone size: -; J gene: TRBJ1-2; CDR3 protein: CAWSPGTDRYGYTF; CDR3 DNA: TGTGCCTGGAGCCCCGGGACAGACAGATATGGCTACACCTTC
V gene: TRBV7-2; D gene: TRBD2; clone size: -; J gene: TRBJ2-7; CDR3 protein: CASSLVLAGGTYEQYF; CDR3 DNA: TGTGCCAGCAGCTTGGTCCTAGCGGGGGGGACCTACGAGCAGTACTTC
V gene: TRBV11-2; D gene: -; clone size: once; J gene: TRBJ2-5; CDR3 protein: CASSLTETQYF; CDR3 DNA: TGTGCCAGCAGCTTAACCGAGACCCAGTACTTC
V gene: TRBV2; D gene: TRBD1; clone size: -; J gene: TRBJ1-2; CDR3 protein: CASSDTRDRGYGYTF; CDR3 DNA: TGTGCCAGCAGTGACACTCGGGACAGAGGATATGGCTACACCTTC
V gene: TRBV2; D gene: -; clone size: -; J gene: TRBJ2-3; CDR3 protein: CASSPLRQDPYF; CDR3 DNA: TGTGCCAGCAGTCCCCTCAGACAGGACCCGTATTTT
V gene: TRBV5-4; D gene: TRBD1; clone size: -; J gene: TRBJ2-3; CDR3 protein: CASSRGTGRMDTQYF; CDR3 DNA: TGTGCCAGCAGCCGGGGGACAGGGCGAATGGATACGCAGTATTTT